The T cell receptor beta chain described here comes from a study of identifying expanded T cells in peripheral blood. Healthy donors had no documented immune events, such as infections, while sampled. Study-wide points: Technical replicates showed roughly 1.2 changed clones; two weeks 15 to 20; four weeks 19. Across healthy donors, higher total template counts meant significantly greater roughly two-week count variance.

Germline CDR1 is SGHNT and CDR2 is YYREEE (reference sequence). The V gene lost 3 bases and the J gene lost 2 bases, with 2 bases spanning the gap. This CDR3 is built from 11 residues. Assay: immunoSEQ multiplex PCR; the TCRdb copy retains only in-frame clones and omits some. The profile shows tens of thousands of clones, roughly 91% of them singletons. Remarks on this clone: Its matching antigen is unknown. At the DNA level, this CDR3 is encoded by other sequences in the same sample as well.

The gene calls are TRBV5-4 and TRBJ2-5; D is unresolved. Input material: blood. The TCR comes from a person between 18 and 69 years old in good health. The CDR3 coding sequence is TGTGCCAGCAGCTCACAAGAGACCCAGTACTTC. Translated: CASSSQETQYF.